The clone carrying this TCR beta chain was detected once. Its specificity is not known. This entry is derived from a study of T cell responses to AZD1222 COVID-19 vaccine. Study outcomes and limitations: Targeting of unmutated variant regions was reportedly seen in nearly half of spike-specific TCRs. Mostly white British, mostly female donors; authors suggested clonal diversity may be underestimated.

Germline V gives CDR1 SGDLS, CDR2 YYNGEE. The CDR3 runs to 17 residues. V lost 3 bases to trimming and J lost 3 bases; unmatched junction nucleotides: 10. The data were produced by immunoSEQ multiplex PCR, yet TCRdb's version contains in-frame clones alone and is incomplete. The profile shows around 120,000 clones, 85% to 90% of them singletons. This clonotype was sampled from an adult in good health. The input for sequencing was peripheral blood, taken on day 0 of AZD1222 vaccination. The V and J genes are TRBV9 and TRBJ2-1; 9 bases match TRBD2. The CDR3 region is CASSGLDSGGHYNEQFF. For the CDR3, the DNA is TGTGCCAGCAGCGGACTAGATAGCGGGGGCCACTACAATGAGCAGTTCTTC.